The 32 T cell receptor beta chains presented below share a single source sample, sequenced in a study of naive and memory T cell subsets. Both TRBC1 and TRBC2 were covered by a beta constant-region primer of two equimolar oligonucleotides. TCRdb re-called the UMI-ligation and nested PCR reads through MiXCR, storing one row per CDR3 protein. The sample has 130,000 to 150,000 distinct CDR3 sequences, around 15% seen once. The sample comprised naive CD4+ T cells from blood. These receptors came from a human donor in good health.

This chain joins TRBV13 and TRBJ2-1; TRBD1 aligns across 7 bases. CDR1 and CDR2 from the germline V gene are PRHDT and FYEKMQ (reference sequence). The junction had 6 bases not matched to a gene; V was cut back by 5 bases and J by 5 bases. The CDR3 has 14 residues. The CDR3 DNA follows: TGTGCCAGCAGCCTCCACAGGGGAAACAATGAGCAGTTCTTC. Protein product: CASSLHRGNNEQFF.

This chain joins TRBV10-1 and TRBJ2-2; perhaps TRBD2 as D (6 bases). Germline V gives CDR1 WNHNN, CDR2 SYGVQD (reference sequence). CDR3 length equals 13 residues. Trimming stripped 6 bases from V and 4 bases from J, with 9 bases between. This CDR3 is CASSAGLTGELFF. The DNA for the CDR3 is TGCGCCAGCAGCGCGGGACTCACCGGGGAGCTGTTTTTT.

The V gene is TRBV7-2, the J gene TRBJ2-1; the D is unclear. V was clipped by 1 base and J by 9 bases, with 13 bases between them. Germline CDR1 is SGHTA and CDR2 is FQGNSA. This CDR3 is 14 amino acids long. Written as DNA, the CDR3 is TGTGCCAGCAGCTTAGGTGGCGGACCGCTTGAGCAGTTCTTC. Protein sequence: CASSLGGGPLEQFF.

The chain's CDR3 is CASSLRPNYGYTF. In nucleotides, the CDR3 is TGTGCCAGCAGTTTAAGGCCCAACTATGGCTACACCTTC. J is TRBJ1-2 and V is TRBV27; unclear D gene. Trimming pared 2 bases from V and 2 bases from J, leaving 6 bases between. There are 13 residues in the CDR3. Looked up from germline, CDR1 is MNHEY and CDR2 is SMNVEV (reference sequence).

The rearrangement joins TRBV7-9 to TRBJ1-6, with TRBD1 identical over 8 bases. With V trimmed by 4 bases and J by 9 bases, 26 bases remained unmatched. The CDR3 is made up of 21 amino acids. The germline V gene encodes CDR1 SEHNR and CDR2 FQNEAQ (reference sequence). CDR3 nucleotides: TGTGCCAGCAGCTCAGGATCGATACCCCCTCGCCGAGACAGGGGCGTTTCACCCCTCCACTTT. Encoded protein: CASSSGSIPPRRDRGVSPLHF.

The chain carries TRBV7-9 and TRBJ2-4; 7 bases line up with TRBD2. CDR3 length equals 13 residues. Germline values: CDR1 SEHNR, CDR2 FQNEAQ (reference sequence). V shed 8 bases, J shed 0 bases, and the junction held 1 base outside the gene matches. Here the CDR3 reads CASGREAKNIQYF. The CDR3 nucleotides are TGTGCCAGCGGGAGGGAAGCCAAAAACATTCAGTACTTC.

This clonotype was counted only a few times. The chain couples TRBV5-1 to TRBJ1-5; D gene unclear. Germline lookup yields CDR1 SGHRS and CDR2 YFSETQ. This CDR3 is built from 14 residues. Trimming shortened V by 4 bases and J by 0 bases, and 8 bases separated the two germline ends. For the CDR3, the DNA is TGCGCCAGCAGCAGAGATCCTAGCAATCAGCCCCAGCATTTT. Translated, it gives CASSRDPSNQPQHF.

This clonotype was counted ten times or more. The CDR3, as DNA: TGTGCCAGCAGCCGGGCGAAGTCCGGGGAGCTGTTTTTT. It yields the protein CASSRAKSGELFF. The chain employs TRBV6-5 and TRBJ2-2; D ambiguous. The germline V gene has CDR1 MNHEY and CDR2 SVGAGI. The CDR3 is 13 amino acids. V was trimmed by 6 bases and J by 6 bases, leaving 11 bases between them.

This clonotype was observed many times. The chain recombines TRBV29-1 with TRBJ2-4, with D possibly TRBD1 on 6 matching bases. CDR1 is SQVTM, CDR2 ANQGSEA, per germline. V lost 4 bases, J lost 5 bases, and 12 bases lay in between. The CDR3 totals 13 residues. The CDR3, as DNA: TGCAGCGTTGCGGTCCCAGGGGAAAACATTCAGTACTTC. This encodes CSVAVPGENIQYF.

This clonotype came up a few times. The V and J genes are TRBV3-1 and TRBJ1-2; no firm D call. The CDR3 contains 13 residues. The germline V and J ends were trimmed by 2 bases and 4 bases, with 8 bases remaining between them. CDR1 and CDR2 from the germline V gene are LGHDT and YNNKEL (reference sequence). The CDR3 sequence: CASSQSRSYGYTF. As DNA, the CDR3 is TGTGCCAGCAGCCAATCGCGTAGCTATGGCTACACCTTC.

This clonotype was seen more than once but under ten times. The V call is TRBV20-1, the J call TRBJ2-7, with D unclear. Between the trimmed V and J ends, which lost 7 bases and 0 bases, there was a span of 16 bases. The CDR3 sequence is 14 residues long. Germline V gives CDR1 DFQATT, CDR2 SNEGSKA (reference sequence). This CDR3 reads CSVVFGDSSYEQYF. The CDR3 coding sequence is TGCAGTGTAGTATTCGGCGACTCCTCCTACGAGCAGTACTTC.

There are a few counts of this clonotype. The chain employs TRBV12-3 or TRBV12-4 and TRBJ2-2; 8 positions agree with TRBD1. J was trimmed by 5 bases and V by 2 bases; bases with no gene match: 10. The CDR3 length is 17 residues. The CDR3 DNA sequence: TGTGCCAGCAGTTTAAGGTCCCAGGGGGCTTGGACCGGGGAGCTGTTTTTT. This gives the protein CASSLRSQGAWTGELFF.

The table lists this clonotype with a few counts. This chain connects TRBV24-1 to TRBJ2-1, with 7 positions matching TRBD1. CDR3 length: 15 residues. V trimming: 5 bases; J trimming: 2 bases; junction bases outside the gene matches: 5. Germline CDR1 reads KGHDR; CDR2 reads SFDVKD. CDR3 loop: CATSGNRGPYNEQFF. DNA for the CDR3: TGTGCCACCAGTGGAAACAGGGGACCCTACAATGAGCAGTTCTTC.

The chain joins TRBV2 to TRBJ2-7; 7 positions agree with TRBD1. The trim removed 6 bases at V and 12 bases at J, leaving 17 bases unmatched. The CDR3 extends over 14 amino acids. The germline V gene has CDR1 SNHLY and CDR2 FYNNEI. The chain's CDR3 is CASRATGSLSGWYF. The CDR3 DNA is TGTGCCAGCAGGGCGACAGGGAGTCTCTCGGGGTGGTACTTC.

V usage is TRBV6-5 and J usage is TRBJ2-1, with 13 bases lining up with TRBD2. V was pared by 5 bases and J by 1 base, with 8 bases of the junction left unmatched. Germline assignment: CDR1 MNHEY and CDR2 SVGAGI. The CDR3 has 18 residues. DNA for the CDR3: TGTGCCAGCAGTCCGAGGACTAGCGGGAGTAGGTCCTACAATGAGCAGTTCTTC. It is translated as CASSPRTSGSRSYNEQFF.

This chain uses TRBV5-1 with TRBJ2-3; no definite D call. CDR1 and CDR2 from the germline V gene are SGHRS and YFSETQ. This CDR3 is 12 amino acids long. Trimming shortened V by 5 bases and J by 6 bases, and 10 bases separated the two germline ends. The CDR3 DNA reads as TGCGCCAGCAGGATCGTTGGGGATACGCAGTATTTT. This encodes CASRIVGDTQYF.

The rearrangement joins TRBV30 to TRBJ2-3, with 9 bases lining up with TRBD1. J was trimmed by 5 bases and V by 2 bases; bases with no gene match: 5. This CDR3 spans 14 amino acids. Germline CDR1 is GTSNPN and CDR2 is SVGIG (reference sequence). The CDR3 DNA reads TGTGCCTGGAGTCTGACAGGGGGGAGAGATACGCAGTATTTT. It translates to CAWSLTGGRDTQYF. The variable domain in full, with the rest retrieved from reference TRBV30 and TRBJ2-3, is SQTIHQWPATLVQPVGSPLSLECTVEGTSNPNLYWYRQAAGRGLQLLFYSVGIGQISSEVPQNLSASRPQDRQFILSSKKLLLSDSGFYLCAWSLTGGRDTQYFGPGTRLTVL.

The rearrangement links TRBV29-1 to TRBJ1-1; a weak D match, TRBD1 (5 bases). V was shortened by 7 bases and J by 0 bases, with 12 bases between the two germline ends. The CDR3 totals 13 residues. Germline V gives CDR1 SQVTM, CDR2 ANQGSEA. The CDR3 region has the DNA TGCAGCGCCGCGGGACGTTTGAACACTGAAGCTTTCTTT. Protein sequence: CSAAGRLNTEAFF.

The table lists this clonotype with a few counts. The chain joins TRBV2 to TRBJ2-1; 10 nucleotides align to TRBD2. The germline V gene encodes CDR1 SNHLY and CDR2 FYNNEI. The CDR3 has 14 residues. V was clipped by 11 bases and J by 2 bases; unmatched bases: 6. CDR3 protein: CAGSGTSAYNEQFF. The CDR3 DNA follows: TGTGCCGGCTCCGGGACTAGCGCCTACAATGAGCAGTTCTTC.

This clonotype has more than one count but fewer than ten. The chain links TRBV9 to TRBJ2-5, with 7 bases identical to TRBD2. V shed 4 bases and J 1 base; nucleotides not matched to a gene: 7. The CDR3 loop spans 15 amino acids. The germline V gene has CDR1 SGDLS and CDR2 YYNGEE. The CDR3: CASSTRGTIQETQYF. In DNA form, the CDR3 reads TGTGCCAGCAGCACCCGAGGGACTATCCAAGAGACCCAGTACTTC.

This clonotype was picked up a small number of times. The chain uses TRBV18 and TRBJ2-1; 7 nucleotides match TRBD1. The CDR3 totals 20 residues. Germline CDR1 is KGHSH and CDR2 is LQKENI. The V segment lost 3 bases and the J segment 0 bases; nucleotides outside the gene matches: 17. The CDR3 reads CASSPIRGMGATGSYNEQFF. Written as DNA, the CDR3 is TGTGCCAGCTCACCCATCAGGGGGATGGGAGCTACCGGCTCCTACAATGAGCAGTTCTTC.

The V and J genes are TRBV19 and TRBJ2-3, with TRBD2 as a possible D gene (6 bases). Germline V lookup: CDR1 LNHDA, CDR2 SQIVND (reference sequence). The CDR3 has 16 amino acids. V was cut by 3 bases and J by 3 bases, with 16 bases left in between. CDR3 residues: CASSISSSGRTDTQYF. The DNA for the CDR3 is TGTGCCAGTAGTATCTCCTCAAGCGGGCGGACAGATACGCAGTATTTT.

In its sample, this clonotype was seen a few times. In nucleotides, the CDR3 is TGTGCCAGCAAGCTAACTTCCTCTGGGGCCAACGTCCTGACTTTC. Translated, it gives CASKLTSSGANVLTF. The rearrangement joins TRBV6-1 to TRBJ2-6; D not certain. Trimming left V 7 bases short and J 0 bases short, with 10 bases between. CDR1 is MNHNS, CDR2 SASEGT, per germline. This CDR3 contains 15 residues.

The chain is built from TRBV4-1 and TRBJ1-2; no clear D. This CDR3 is built from 14 residues. Germline values: CDR1 MGHRA, CDR2 YSYEKL. Trimming took 2 bases from V and 7 from J, leaving 14 bases between them. CDR3 region: CASSQLGLESGYTF. The CDR3, as DNA: TGCGCCAGCAGCCAATTGGGTCTAGAAAGTGGCTACACCTTC.

The chain recombines TRBV6-5 with TRBJ1-4; D perhaps matches TRBD1 (6 bases). V was cut by 10 bases and J by 6 bases, with 21 bases left in between. CDR1 is MNHEY and CDR2 is SVGAGI in the germline V gene. This CDR3 is built from 15 residues. The CDR3, as DNA: TGTGCCACCCGGGAGAGCGGACAGCCTTATGAAAAACTGTTTTTT. Translating it yields CATRESGQPYEKLFF.

This clonotype has only a few counts. The rearrangement links TRBV15 to TRBJ2-6, with unresolved D. Germline CDR1 reads LNHNV; CDR2 reads YYDKDF (reference sequence). V gave up 5 bases and J gave up 4 bases, with 18 bases separating them. The CDR3 is made up of 17 amino acids. The CDR3 sequence: CATSPAQGSAGANVLTF. DNA of the CDR3: TGTGCCACCAGCCCCGCACAAGGGTCTGCCGGGGCCAACGTCCTGACTTTC. Filled out from reference TRBV15 and TRBJ2-6, the complete variable domain reads DAMVIQNPRYQVTQFGKPVTLSCSQTLNHNVMYWYQQKSSQAPKLLFHYYDKDFNNEADTPDNFQSRRPNTSFCFLDIRSPGLGDTAMYLCATSPAQGSAGANVLTFGAGSRLTVL.

Remarks on this clonotype: It may be a read error: a sequence one base away is much more abundant. The chain recombines TRBV28 with TRBJ2-6, with 7 nucleotides matching TRBD1. The CDR3 covers 17 residues. Germline-derived CDR1 and CDR2 are MDHEN and SYDVKM. CDR3 nucleotide sequence: TGTGACAGCAGCACAGGGGCCGCGCTCTCTGGGGCCAACGTCCTGACTTTC. Its translation is CDSSTGAALSGANVLTF.

This clonotype was seen a few times. The chain uses TRBV4-1 and TRBJ2-1; the D is unclear. CDR3 length: 14 amino acids. Per the germline V gene, CDR1 is MGHRA and CDR2 is YSYEKL. With 3 bases removed from V and 6 bases from J, the gap between germline ends came to 12 bases. The CDR3: CASSQVIRRNEQFF. The CDR3 nucleotides read TGCGCCAGCAGCCAGGTTATCAGGCGCAATGAGCAGTTCTTC.

This clonotype was observed a few times. The V call is TRBV20-1, the J call TRBJ2-5; D unclear. V was clipped by 0 bases and J by 0 bases, with 8 bases between them. This CDR3 region has 14 residues. Germline lookup yields CDR1 DFQATT and CDR2 SNEGSKA (reference sequence). The CDR3 sequence: CSARDPFNQETQYF. The DNA for the CDR3 is TGCAGTGCTAGAGATCCGTTCAACCAAGAGACCCAGTACTTC.

With regard to this clonotype: A junction boundary mismatches the germline segment, possibly from a read error. The gene calls are TRBV6-2 or TRBV6-3 and TRBJ1-5; tentative D call: TRBD1 (5 bases). CDR3 length equals 15 residues. Germline CDR1 reads MNHEY; CDR2 reads SVGEGT. CDR3 sequence reads: CASTSTGYSNQPQNF. The CDR3 DNA sequence: TGTGCCAGCACGTCAACAGGTTATAGCAATCAGCCCCAGAATTTT.

This clonotype came up a few times. V usage is TRBV6-5 and J usage is TRBJ1-1, with D unresolved. Germline values: CDR1 MNHEY, CDR2 SVGAGI. V lost 4 bases, J lost 1 base, and 10 bases lay in between. There are 14 residues in the CDR3. In DNA, the CDR3 is TGTGCCAGCAGTTCTGCCGGAGGGAACACTGAAGCTTTCTTT. Amino acid sequence: CASSSAGGNTEAFF.

This clonotype has a handful of counts. The chain is built from TRBV6-5 and TRBJ2-7; D is perhaps TRBD1 (7 bases). CDR1 is MNHEY, CDR2 SVGAGI, per germline. The CDR3 is 15 residues long. The V and J ends lost 0 bases and 4 bases respectively, with 13 bases between them. Here the CDR3 reads CASSYSGGGKYEQYF. CDR3 in DNA: TGTGCCAGCAGTTACTCTGGAGGGGGCAAGTACGAGCAGTACTTC.